Listed below are T cell receptor beta chains from one sample, sequenced in a study of blood T cell repertoires in COVID-19. Using immunoSEQ multiplex PCR, the repertoire was profiled, and TCRdb retains in-frame clones only, with some absent. This table has some 370,000 clones, roughly four fifths appearing once. Sequencing was done on a sample of PBMCs or T cells enriched from blood (not recorded which). These receptors all come from a woman between 45 and 65 years old who had recovered from COVID-19. CDR3s include the opening cysteine and the closing phenylalanine or tryptophan. D genes are given only for firm matches. Not all rows give a size; the values are once, few, many and, for expanded clones, a class.

abundance: once
j_gene: TRBJ1-6
d_gene: -
v_gene: TRBV27
CDR3nt: TGTGCCAGCACTCGCCGGGTGTCCTATAATTCACCCCTCCACTTT
CDR3aa: CASTRRVSYNSPLHF

abundance: -
j_gene: TRBJ2-5
d_gene: TRBD1
v_gene: TRBV5-1
CDR3nt: TGCGCCAGCAGCTTGGATGGGACAGACCAAGAGACCCAGTACTTC
CDR3aa: CASSLDGTDQETQYF

abundance: -
j_gene: TRBJ2-7
d_gene: TRBD2
v_gene: TRBV9
CDR3nt: TGTGCCAGCAGCCCGGGGGGGTTTAACTACGAGCAGTACTTC
CDR3aa: CASSPGGFNYEQYF

abundance: -
j_gene: TRBJ2-3
d_gene: -
v_gene: TRBV9
CDR3nt: TGTGCCAGCAGCACCGAACAGGGAATCGGGGATACGCAGTATTTT
CDR3aa: CASSTEQGIGDTQYF

abundance: -
j_gene: TRBJ2-7
d_gene: TRBD2
v_gene: TRBV4-1
CDR3nt: TGCGCCAGCAGCCAAGAGGCTAGCGGCCTCTCCTACGAGCAGTACTTC
CDR3aa: CASSQEASGLSYEQYF

abundance: -
j_gene: TRBJ1-1
d_gene: -
v_gene: TRBV3-1/TRBV3-2
CDR3nt: TGTGCCAGCAGCCAGAGGGATTACACTGAAGCTTTCTTT
CDR3aa: CASSQRDYTEAFF

abundance: once
j_gene: TRBJ2-3
d_gene: TRBD2
v_gene: TRBV7-2
CDR3nt: TGTGCCAGCAGCTTAGACCTAGCGGTAAACACAGATACGCAGTATTTT
CDR3aa: CASSLDLAVNTDTQYF

abundance: -
j_gene: TRBJ2-3
d_gene: TRBD2
v_gene: TRBV28
CDR3nt: TGTGCCAGCAGTGTTACAACAGTAGCGGGGACTAGCACAGATACGCAGTATTTT
CDR3aa: CASSVTTVAGTSTDTQYF

abundance: -
j_gene: TRBJ1-5
d_gene: TRBD1
v_gene: TRBV10-2
CDR3nt: TGCGCCAGCAGTGACCCGGGACAGGGGGTTATGAGCAATCAGCCCCAGCATTTT
CDR3aa: CASSDPGQGVMSNQPQHF

abundance: -
j_gene: TRBJ2-7
d_gene: -
v_gene: TRBV3-1/TRBV3-2
CDR3nt: TGTGCCAGCAGCCCTTCCGGGACTGGCTCTTACGAGCAGTACTTC
CDR3aa: CASSPSGTGSYEQYF